Shown below are 32 T cell receptor beta chains from a single sample sequenced in a study of CD8 T cells in Susac syndrome. Reverse transcription of 0.5 to 1 ug RNA was performed with random hexamers. One entry per CDR3 protein results from TCRdb running MiXCR on the immunoSEQ multiplex PCR reads. The sample carries approximately 80,000 distinct CDR3 sequences, roughly 95% recorded once. The sequencing input was CD8+ T cells from PBMCs. These receptors were obtained from a human donor with Susac syndrome.

This chain joins TRBV14 and TRBJ2-7, with a weak D call TRBD1 (6 bases). Germline CDR1 reads SGHDN; CDR2 reads FVKESK. The CDR3 spans 13 residues. Trimming shortened V by 6 bases and J by 1 base, and 10 bases separated the two germline ends. CDR3 amino acids: CASRPGQSYEQYF. DNA for the CDR3: TGTGCCAGCAGACCCGGACAGTCCTACGAGCAGTACTTC.

The V call is TRBV29-1, the J call TRBJ2-7; D remains ambiguous. The V gene's germline CDR1 is SQVTM and CDR2 ANQGSEA. This CDR3 comprises 12 residues. Deletions cut 1 base from V and 3 bases from J, with 7 bases between. CDR3 nucleotides: TGCAGCGTTGAAGGCAGGCACTACGAGCAGTACTTC. Translating gives CSVEGRHYEQYF.

The rearrangement uses TRBV5-5 and TRBJ1-1; unclear D gene. The CDR3 runs 13 residues. Germline lookup yields CDR1 SGHKS and CDR2 YYEKEE (reference sequence). V lost 1 base, J lost 3 bases, and 7 bases lay in between. The DNA of the CDR3 is TGTGCCAGCAGCTTGACGGGGTACACTGAAGCTTTCTTT. Protein: CASSLTGYTEAFF.

The chain combines TRBV9 with TRBJ1-1; TRBD1 aligns across 9 bases. Trimming took 3 bases from V and 4 from J; bases not matched to a gene: 4. This CDR3 comprises 14 residues. In germline, CDR1 is SGDLS, CDR2 YYNGEE. CDR3 sequence (DNA): TGTGCCAGCAGCGCGGCACAGGGGGCCACTGAAGCTTTCTTT. Its translation: CASSAAQGATEAFF. The full variable domain, its missing parts supplied by reference TRBV9 and TRBJ1-1, is DSGVTQTPKHLITATGQRVTLRCSPRSGDLSVYWYQQSLDQGLQFLIQYYNGEERAKGNILERFSAQQFPDLHSELNLSSLELGDSALYFCASSAAQGATEAFFGQGTRLTVV.

This chain connects TRBV4-1 to TRBJ1-3; unclear D gene. This CDR3 is 14 amino acids long. V dropped 0 bases and J dropped 8 bases, with 11 bases sitting between them. Germline-derived CDR1 and CDR2 are MGHRA and YSYEKL. CDR3 nucleotide sequence: TGCGCCAGCAGCCAAGAGAATGGACTAGACACCATATATTTT. This translates into CASSQENGLDTIYF.

This chain uses TRBV5-4 with TRBJ2-7, with TRBD2 identical over 7 bases. Germline V CDR1 and CDR2: SGHNT, YYREEE (reference sequence). The CDR3 runs 14 residues. V dropped 4 bases and J dropped 3; count of bases not matched to a gene: 7. The DNA of the CDR3 is TGTGCCAGCAGCAGGAGTCGGGGGGACTACGAGCAGTACTTC. Protein: CASSRSRGDYEQYF.

The rearrangement joins TRBV7-8 to TRBJ2-1; 13 bases agree with TRBD2. There are 19 residues in the CDR3. Trimming at V came to 5 bases and at J to 0 bases, leaving 10 bases not matched to a gene. From germline, CDR1 is SGHVS and CDR2 FQNEAQ. The CDR3 DNA reads TGTGCCAGCAGCGATCCGACTAGCGGGGGGACGAGCTCCTACAATGAGCAGTTCTTC. It codes for CASSDPTSGGTSSYNEQFF.

V gene TRBV14 combines with J gene TRBJ1-2; D unclear. This CDR3 is 16 amino acids long. Germline CDR1 and CDR2: SGHDN and FVKESK. With 1 base removed from V and 6 bases from J, the gap between germline ends came to 18 bases. Written as DNA, the CDR3 is TGTGCCAGCAGCCAAGTTGGCAGATCAAGAAGTGATGGCTACACCTTC. Translated, it gives CASSQVGRSRSDGYTF.

The rearrangement uses TRBV11-2 and TRBJ2-7, with D possibly TRBD2 on 5 matching bases. The V gene's germline CDR1 is SGHAT and CDR2 FQNNGV. The CDR3 runs 15 residues. The V end was cut by 0 bases, the J end by 4 bases, with 13 bases between. The CDR3 loop is CASSLEASLVYEQYF. The CDR3 DNA sequence: TGTGCCAGCAGCTTAGAGGCTAGCCTTGTGTACGAGCAGTACTTC.

This chain links TRBV7-9 with TRBJ2-3, with 8 positions matching TRBD1. Germline V lookup: CDR1 SEHNR, CDR2 FQNEAQ (reference sequence). After removal of 7 bases from V and 2 bases from J, the junction contained 8 bases not matched to a gene. The CDR3 consists of 15 residues. The CDR3 DNA is TGTGCCAGCAAATTGGGGACAGGCCCCACAGATACGCAGTATTTT. Protein product: CASKLGTGPTDTQYF.

The rearrangement joins TRBV11-2 to TRBJ2-1; 8 nucleotides align to TRBD2. CDR1 and CDR2 (germline): SGHAT, FQNNGV. The CDR3 runs 15 residues. Germline trimming cut 1 base from V and 7 bases from J; bases unmatched to any gene: 6. The CDR3 loop reads CASSLAGGAGNEQFF. CDR3 in DNA: TGTGCCAGCAGCTTAGCGGGGGGGGCGGGTAATGAGCAGTTCTTC.

The gene calls are TRBV9 and TRBJ2-5; TRBD1 aligns across 9 bases. V trimming: 2 bases; J trimming: 1 base; junction bases outside the gene matches: 3. Germline lookup yields CDR1 SGDLS and CDR2 YYNGEE. The CDR3 covers 15 residues. CDR3 amino acids: CASSVSTGGQETQYF. In DNA form, the CDR3 reads TGTGCCAGCAGCGTTTCGACAGGGGGCCAAGAGACCCAGTACTTC.

V usage is TRBV7-9 and J usage is TRBJ2-5; D remains ambiguous. The CDR3 is made up of 13 amino acids. V was pared by 7 bases and J by 2 bases, with 11 bases between. Germline V gives CDR1 SEHNR, CDR2 FQNEAQ (reference sequence). Written as DNA, the CDR3 is TGTGCCAGCATTGGCGCCATTCAAGAGACCCAGTACTTC. It yields the protein CASIGAIQETQYF.

The genes are TRBV27 and TRBJ1-1; possibly TRBD1 for D (5 bases). Per the germline V gene, CDR1 is MNHEY and CDR2 is SMNVEV (reference sequence). V was clipped by 3 bases and J by 1 base, with 12 bases between them. CDR3 size: 15 residues. CDR3 coding DNA: TGTGCCAGCAGTTTTACAGTCAGGGAGAACACTGAAGCTTTCTTT. This encodes CASSFTVRENTEAFF.

The V gene is TRBV29-1, the J gene TRBJ1-3; perhaps TRBD1 as D (5 bases). The V and J ends lost 4 bases and 8 bases respectively, with 15 bases between them. Germline V gene data show CDR1 as SQVTM and CDR2 as ANQGSEA. The CDR3 totals 13 residues. The CDR3 bases are TGCAGCGTTGTGTCTGGGACGGAGTACACCATATATTTT. Amino acids: CSVVSGTEYTIYF.

The gene calls are TRBV29-1 and TRBJ2-2, with D perhaps TRBD2 (6 bases). Germline-derived CDR1 and CDR2 are SQVTM and ANQGSEA. Trimming removed 7 bases from V and 2 bases from J, with 11 bases in between. The CDR3 is made up of 13 amino acids. CDR3 sequence: CSAWDLNTGELFF. CDR3 nucleotide sequence: TGCAGCGCCTGGGACTTAAACACCGGGGAGCTGTTTTTT.

This clonotype came up once. The chain couples TRBV28 to TRBJ1-1, with 8 bases identical to TRBD1. The CDR3 spans 14 residues. In germline, CDR1 is MDHEN, CDR2 SYDVKM. J gave up 1 base and V 8 bases, and 6 bases lay outside the gene matches. CDR3 nucleotides: TGTGCCAGCGCAGCAGGGGGCGGGAACACTGAAGCTTTCTTT. This encodes CASAAGGGNTEAFF.

The V gene is TRBV5-1, the J gene TRBJ2-7; possible D gene TRBD1, 6 bases. CDR1 SGHRS and CDR2 YFSETQ come from the germline V gene. The CDR3 loop spans 15 amino acids. V lost 4 bases and J lost 4, with 18 bases in between. Written as DNA, the CDR3 is TGCGCCAGCAGCATTCAGGACAGCCCCCTTTACGAGCAGTACTTC. It specifies CASSIQDSPLYEQYF. Full variable domain (missing parts from reference TRBV5-1 and TRBJ2-7): KAGVTQTPRYLIKTRGQQVTLSCSPISGHRSVSWYQQTPGQGLQFLFEYFSETQRNKGNFPGRFSGRQFSNSRSEMNVSTLELGDSALYLCASSIQDSPLYEQYFGPGTRLTVT.

The chain uses TRBV12-3 or TRBV12-4 and TRBJ2-5; 8 bases are shared with TRBD2. This CDR3 region has 14 residues. The V segment lost 7 bases and the J segment 1 base; nucleotides outside the gene matches: 5. CDR3 region: CASTPAGVQETQYF. CDR3 sequence (DNA): TGTGCCAGCACCCCAGCGGGGGTCCAAGAGACCCAGTACTTC.

The chain has TRBV5-1 and TRBJ1-1; D is perhaps TRBD1 (5 bases). The CDR3 spans 16 residues. Deletions cut 3 bases from V and 4 bases from J, with 19 bases between. The germline V gene has CDR1 SGHRS and CDR2 YFSETQ. CDR3 nucleotides: TGCGCCAGCAGCTCGACCCAATCGTGGGGGGGCACTGAAGCTTTCTTT. Translation: CASSSTQSWGGTEAFF.

The chain employs TRBV19 and TRBJ2-1; D is undetermined. CDR3 length: 13 amino acids. V was shortened by 1 base and J by 8 bases, with 9 bases between the two germline ends. Germline V gene lookup returns CDR1 LNHDA and CDR2 SQIVND (reference sequence). The CDR3 region is CASSIGRWDEQFF. Written as DNA, the CDR3 is TGTGCCAGTAGTATAGGCCGTTGGGATGAGCAGTTCTTC.

This chain joins TRBV19 and TRBJ1-6, with D unclear. V lost 10 bases and J 7 bases, leaving 14 bases between the germline ends. The germline V gene has CDR1 LNHDA and CDR2 SQIVND (reference sequence). The CDR3 is 13 amino acids. For the CDR3, the DNA is TGTGCCACCCGGAGGGAATGGAATTCACCCCTCCACTTT. Translation: CATRREWNSPLHF.

The rearrangement links TRBV27 to TRBJ1-5; D might be TRBD1 (5 bases). V dropped 5 bases and J dropped 0 bases, with 14 bases sitting between them. CDR1 is MNHEY, CDR2 SMNVEV, per germline (reference sequence). This CDR3 comprises 16 residues. CDR3 loop: CASSPRWGNSNQPQHF. The CDR3 coding sequence is TGTGCCAGCAGTCCCCGGTGGGGGAATAGCAATCAGCCCCAGCATTTT.

V usage is TRBV29-1 and J usage is TRBJ2-1; either TRBD1 or TRBD2 may supply D (5 bases each). CDR1 SQVTM and CDR2 ANQGSEA come from the germline V gene. V was pared by 1 base and J by 6 bases, with 13 bases between. The CDR3 length is 14 residues. The CDR3 is CSVEGGQGANEQFF. In DNA form, the CDR3 reads TGCAGCGTTGAAGGCGGGCAGGGAGCCAATGAGCAGTTCTTC.

The rearrangement links TRBV6-2 or TRBV6-3 to TRBJ2-6, with 7 bases identical to TRBD1. CDR1 and CDR2 (germline): MNHEY, SVGEGT. This CDR3 is built from 16 residues. V shed 4 bases and J 0 bases; nucleotides not matched to a gene: 3. The DNA of the CDR3 is TGTGCCAGCAGTTGGGACAGAGACTCTGGGGCCAACGTCCTGACTTTC. Residues: CASSWDRDSGANVLTF.

The chain links TRBV28 to TRBJ2-7, with a tentative D call TRBD2 (6 bases). V gave up 5 bases and J gave up 6 bases, with 17 bases separating them. CDR3 length equals 14 residues. From germline, CDR1 is MDHEN and CDR2 SYDVKM. DNA of the CDR3: TGTGCCAGCAGTCCCGGGGGAAGCAGAGTCGAGCAGTACTTC. Encoded protein: CASSPGGSRVEQYF.

This clonotype was detected once. The rearrangement uses TRBV28 and TRBJ2-2; D gene ambiguous. The V end was cut by 1 base, the J end by 3 bases, with 9 bases between. The germline V gene encodes CDR1 MDHEN and CDR2 SYDVKM. This CDR3 is built from 15 residues. CDR3 sequence: CASSLYSGHTGELFF. The CDR3 bases are TGTGCCAGCAGTTTATACTCCGGGCACACCGGGGAGCTGTTTTTT.

This chain links TRBV12-3 or TRBV12-4 with TRBJ2-7, with D possibly matching TRBD2 (5 bases). The V end was cut by 3 bases, the J end by 3 bases, with 12 bases between. The CDR3 contains 14 residues. This CDR3 reads CASSLGELGYEQYF. CDR3 in DNA: TGTGCCAGCAGTTTGGGAGAACTGGGCTACGAGCAGTACTTC.

The gene calls are TRBV14 and TRBJ2-7, with 9 bases aligning to TRBD2. This CDR3 is 15 amino acids long. Germline lookup yields CDR1 SGHDN and CDR2 FVKESK. V lost 2 bases and J lost 2; bases outside the gene matches: 4. DNA for the CDR3: TGTGCCAGCAGCCAATCTAGCGGGGACCCCTACGAGCAGTACTTC. This sequence encodes CASSQSSGDPYEQYF.

This clonotype has just one count. The J gene is TRBJ2-1, the V gene TRBV12-3 or TRBV12-4; D ambiguous. The CDR3 runs to 13 residues. V was pared by 6 bases and J by 8 bases, with 14 bases between. CDR3 bases: TGTGCCAGCAGCCCTTTAAACGGCCATGAGCAGTTCTTC. Translating gives CASSPLNGHEQFF.

The chain combines TRBV28 with TRBJ2-7; D is uncertain. V lost 2 bases and J lost 2, with 13 bases in between. The germline CDR1 and CDR2 sequences are MDHEN and SYDVKM. The CDR3 covers 15 residues. CDR3 DNA: TGTGCCAGCAGTTTAATTCGTTGGCAGCCCTACGAGCAGTACTTC. It encodes CASSLIRWQPYEQYF.

The chain carries TRBV6-5 and TRBJ1-2, with 7 bases aligning to TRBD1. J lost 3 bases, V lost 2 bases, and 3 bases had no gene match. The V gene's germline CDR1 is MNHEY and CDR2 SVGAGI. The CDR3 is made up of 14 amino acids. In DNA form, the CDR3 reads TGTGCCAGCAGTTACGGACAGGTGGACTATGGCTACACCTTC. Translated, it gives CASSYGQVDYGYTF.